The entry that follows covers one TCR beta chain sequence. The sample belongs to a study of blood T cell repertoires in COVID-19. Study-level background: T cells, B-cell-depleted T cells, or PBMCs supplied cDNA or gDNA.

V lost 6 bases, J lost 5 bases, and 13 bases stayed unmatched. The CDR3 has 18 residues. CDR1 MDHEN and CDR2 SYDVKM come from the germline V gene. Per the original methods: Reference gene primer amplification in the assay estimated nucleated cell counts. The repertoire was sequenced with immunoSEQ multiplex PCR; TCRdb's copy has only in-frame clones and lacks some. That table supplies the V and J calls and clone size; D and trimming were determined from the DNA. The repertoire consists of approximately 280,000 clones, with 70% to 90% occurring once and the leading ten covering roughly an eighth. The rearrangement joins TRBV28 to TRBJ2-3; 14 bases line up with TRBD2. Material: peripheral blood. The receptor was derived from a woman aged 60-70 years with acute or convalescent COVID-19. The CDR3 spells CASSPGLAGGLGRDTQYF. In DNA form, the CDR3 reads TGTGCCAGCAGCCCTGGACTAGCGGGGGGTCTTGGGCGAGATACGCAGTATTTT.